This is a list of T cell receptor beta chains from one sample in a study of identical twins. TCRdb analysed the 5' RACE reads with MiXCR anew, one entry per CDR3 protein. This table has 690,000 or so distinct CDR3 sequences, more than 6.5% appearing once. Separately, the same data were catalogued under a study of yellow fever vaccine responses in identical twins.

Sequencing input: PBMCs. The receptors here all came from a woman under 30 in good health. Both conserved end residues are part of each CDR3. Fields, in order: D gene, clone size, J gene, V gene, CDR3 DNA, CDR3 protein. A D gene is named only where the DNA matches it firmly. Expanded clones are given a class, and other clones once, few, many or no size at all.

TRBD2 | many | TRBJ2-1 | TRBV14 | TGTGCCAGCAGCCAAGAGAGCGGGAGCTACAATGAGCAGTTCTTC | CASSQESGSYNEQFF
NA | NA | TRBJ2-6 | TRBV6-2/TRBV6-3 | TGTGCCAGCAGTTATGTTCGGGGCTCTGGGGCCAACGTCCTGACTTTC | CASSYVRGSGANVLTF
TRBD1 | NA | TRBJ1-2 | TRBV7-9 | TGTGCCAGCAGCTTATCTGCCGGGACAGGGGGTGGCTACACCTTC | CASSLSAGTGGGYTF
NA | NA | TRBJ2-7 | TRBV7-2 | TGTGCCAGCAGCTTGAGGGTGGGTCTCTCCTACGAGCAGTACTTC | CASSLRVGLSYEQYF
TRBD1 | NA | TRBJ2-5 | TRBV5-1 | TGCGCCAGCAGCTTGGGGGCCGGACAGGGAGAAGAGACCCAGTACTTC | CASSLGAGQGEETQYF
TRBD2 | NA | TRBJ2-1 | TRBV11-1 | TGTGCCAGCAGCCCCTCCGGGACTAGCGGGAGGGATTCGGGTGAGCAGTTCTTC | CASSPSGTSGRDSGEQFF
NA | few | TRBJ2-7 | TRBV4-1 | TGCGCCAGCAGCCACTTAGCGGACCCTTCCTACGAGCAGTACTTC | CASSHLADPSYEQYF
TRBD1 | NA | TRBJ2-7 | TRBV5-1 | TGCGCCAGCAGCTTGGACGGACAGGGGGGCGAGCAGTACTTC | CASSLDGQGGEQYF
NA | few | TRBJ1-5 | TRBV4-1 | TGCGCCAGCAGCCAAGATCTTGGGGGGTGGGAGCCCCAGCATTTT | CASSQDLGGWEPQHF
NA | few | TRBJ1-5 | TRBV2 | TGTGCCAGCAGCCGGGACGGCTTGAATCAGCCCCAGCATTTT | CASSRDGLNQPQHF
TRBD1 | few | TRBJ1-3 | TRBV10-3 | TGTGCCATCAGTGCGGGACAGGGGGCAGGAAACACCATATATTTT | CAISAGQGAGNTIYF
NA | few | TRBJ1-2 | TRBV29-1 | TGCAGCGTTGCGGGGGACTATGGCTACACCTTC | CSVAGDYGYTF
NA | few | TRBJ2-7 | TRBV7-6 | TGTGCCAGCAGCCGATTCCCACAGGGACCCTCCTCCTACGAGCAGTACTTC | CASSRFPQGPSSYEQYF
NA | many | TRBJ2-2 | TRBV4-1 | TGCGCCAGCAGCCAAGTTGGGTGGACCGGGGAGCTGTTTTTT | CASSQVGWTGELFF
TRBD1 | NA | TRBJ2-7 | TRBV5-1 | TGCGCCAGCAGCTACGCCGTAGGACAGGGCCCCTACGAGCAGTACTTC | CASSYAVGQGPYEQYF
TRBD1 | few | TRBJ2-7 | TRBV6-1 | TGTGCCAGCAGACGGGCCACAGGGGTGTACGAGCAGTACTTC | CASRRATGVYEQYF
TRBD2 | NA | TRBJ2-7 | TRBV25-1 | TGTGCCAGCAGTGAGGGTGGGCTAGCGGGAGTTAGCGAGCAGTACTTC | CASSEGGLAGVSEQYF
NA | few | TRBJ2-1 | TRBV10-3 | TGTGCCATCCTGCGAGTGGGATCCAATGAGCAGTTCTTC | CAILRVGSNEQFF